The 11 T cell receptor beta chains below come from one sample, sequenced in a study of T cells in Graves' hyperthyroidism and ophthalmopathy. Amplification targeted TCR beta CDR3 regions from RNA transcripts. In the first-round RT-PCR of the TCR CDR3, the HTBI primer set was used. TCRdb used MiXCR to reprocess the multiplex PCR reads, holding one entry per CDR3 protein. Of some 320,000 distinct CDR3 sequences listed, roughly an eighth are singletons. What was sequenced was blood. The receptors here all came from a woman in her 40s with Graves' ophthalmopathy.

The chain carries TRBV2 and TRBJ1-5; D remains unclear. Germline-derived CDR1 and CDR2 are SNHLY and FYNNEI. V was clipped by 7 bases and J by 0 bases, with 4 bases between them. This CDR3 region has 12 residues. CDR3 loop: CASKPSNQPQHF. DNA of the CDR3: TGTGCCAGCAAGCCTAGCAATCAGCCCCAGCATTTT.

There are many counts of this clonotype. The chain employs TRBV10-1 and TRBJ2-1, with D possibly being TRBD1 (7 bases). Germline lookup yields CDR1 WNHNN and CDR2 SYGVQD (reference sequence). Trimming took off 6 bases at V and 3 bases at J, with 12 bases between the two ends. This CDR3 is built from 14 residues. CDR3 amino acids: CASSPGGIYNEQFF. CDR3 DNA: TGCGCCAGCAGCCCAGGGGGGATCTACAATGAGCAGTTCTTC.

Many counts were recorded for this clonotype. The chain links TRBV11-2 to TRBJ1-1; D might be TRBD1 (5 bases). The CDR3 runs 14 residues. The V gene lost 4 bases and the J gene lost 4 bases, with 13 bases spanning the gap. The germline V gene encodes CDR1 SGHAT and CDR2 FQNNGV. This chain's CDR3 is CASSSRAGRTEAFF. The CDR3 region has the DNA TGTGCCAGCAGCTCCCGGGCGGGGCGCACTGAAGCTTTCTTT.

This clonotype came up a few times. The rearrangement links TRBV10-3 to TRBJ1-4; 10 bases match TRBD1. The CDR3 runs to 16 residues. The J segment lost 4 bases and the V segment lost 5 bases, leaving 7 bases of the junction unmatched. CDR1 is ENHRY, CDR2 SYGVKD, per germline. The CDR3 nucleotides read TGTGCCATCAGTCCCTCGGACAGGGGGATTAATGAAAAACTGTTTTTT. The encoded protein is CAISPSDRGINEKLFF.

CDR3 loop: CASSSSGKRSTGELFF. As DNA, the CDR3 is TGTGCCAGCAGCTCGTCGGGAAAACGGAGCACCGGGGAGCTGTTTTTT. V gene TRBV5-6 combines with J gene TRBJ2-2, with D perhaps TRBD2 (5 bases). CDR1 is SGHDT and CDR2 is YYEEEE in the germline V gene. CDR3 length: 16 residues. Between the trimmed V and J ends, which lost 3 bases and 4 bases, there was a span of 16 bases.

This clonotype was found a few times. This chain joins TRBV9 and TRBJ2-7, with D possibly TRBD1 on 6 matching bases. The CDR3 length is 16 residues. V was shortened by 4 bases and J by 2 bases, with 19 bases between the two germline ends. Germline loops: CDR1 SGDLS, CDR2 YYNGEE. In nucleotides, the CDR3 is TGTGCCAGCAGCCCCGTCCCGGGACACACAACCTACGAGCAGTACTTC. It encodes CASSPVPGHTTYEQYF.

This clonotype was recorded at least ten times. The CDR3 reads CASSAGRDTLTYEQYF. CDR3 DNA: TGTGCCAGCAGCGCGGGACGGGACACCCTCACCTACGAGCAGTACTTC. This chain uses TRBV11-2 with TRBJ2-7, with D perhaps matching TRBD1 or TRBD2 (6 bases each). Germline V lookup: CDR1 SGHAT, CDR2 FQNNGV. The CDR3 extends over 16 amino acids. V was trimmed by 5 bases and J by 2 bases, leaving 19 bases between them.

At least ten counts were recorded for this clonotype. The CDR3 nucleotides are TGTGCCAGCAGTTTATTTCAGCGGGGGACAGGGTGGCAGTACTTC. Protein sequence: CASSLFQRGTGWQYF. The chain recombines TRBV12-3 or TRBV12-4 with TRBJ2-7; weak D call: TRBD1 (9 bases). This CDR3 is 15 amino acids long. V lost 2 bases to trimming and J lost 9 bases, with 20 bases between them.

This clonotype was recorded at least ten times. CDR3 sequence: CASSLGLVTEAFF. DNA of the CDR3: TGTGCCAGCAGCTTAGGACTGGTCACTGAAGCTTTCTTT. This sequence joins TRBV11-2 and TRBJ1-1; D remains ambiguous. V lost 1 base and J 4 bases, leaving 7 bases between the germline ends. CDR1 is SGHAT and CDR2 is FQNNGV in the germline V gene. The CDR3 contains 13 residues.

This clonotype was found a few times. The V call is TRBV15, the J call TRBJ2-2; TRBD2 might be the D (6 bases). CDR3 length: 15 residues. Germline V gene data show CDR1 as LNHNV and CDR2 as YYDKDF (reference sequence). The V end was cut by 0 bases, the J end by 5 bases, with 10 bases between. The CDR3 is CATSREAAGTGELFF. CDR3 DNA: TGTGCCACCAGCAGAGAAGCGGCGGGGACCGGGGAGCTGTTTTTT.

Many counts were recorded for this clonotype. The rearrangement uses TRBV20-1 and TRBJ1-5; D is undetermined. The CDR3 is 14 amino acids. The germline V and J ends were trimmed by 3 bases and 0 bases, with 9 bases remaining between them. Germline CDR1 reads DFQATT; CDR2 reads SNEGSKA (reference sequence). The CDR3 DNA sequence: TGCAGTGCTAGTCAGGCTTATAGCAATCAGCCCCAGCATTTT. It codes for CSASQAYSNQPQHF.